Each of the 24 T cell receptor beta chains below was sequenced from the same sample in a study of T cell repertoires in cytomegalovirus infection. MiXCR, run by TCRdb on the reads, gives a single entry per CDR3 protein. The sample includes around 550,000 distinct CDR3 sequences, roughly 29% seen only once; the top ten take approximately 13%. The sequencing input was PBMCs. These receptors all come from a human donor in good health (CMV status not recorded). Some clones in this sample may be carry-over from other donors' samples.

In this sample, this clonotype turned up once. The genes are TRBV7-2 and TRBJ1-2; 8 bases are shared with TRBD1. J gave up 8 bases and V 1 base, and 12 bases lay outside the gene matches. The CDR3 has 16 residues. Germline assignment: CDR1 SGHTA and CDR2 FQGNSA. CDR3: CASSLVSQGAAGGYTF. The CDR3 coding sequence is TGTGCCAGCAGCTTAGTGTCCCAGGGGGCGGCAGGAGGCTACACCTTC.

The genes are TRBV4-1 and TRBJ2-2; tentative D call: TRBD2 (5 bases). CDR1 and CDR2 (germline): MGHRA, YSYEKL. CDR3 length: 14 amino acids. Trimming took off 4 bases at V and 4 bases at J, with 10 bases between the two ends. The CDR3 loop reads CASSRGGLTGELFF. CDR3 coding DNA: TGCGCCAGCAGCCGAGGAGGCCTCACCGGGGAGCTGTTTTTT.

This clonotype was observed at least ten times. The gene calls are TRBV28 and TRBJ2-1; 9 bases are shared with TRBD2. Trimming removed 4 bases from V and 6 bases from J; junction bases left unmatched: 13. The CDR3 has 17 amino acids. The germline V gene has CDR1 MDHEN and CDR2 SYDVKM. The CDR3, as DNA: TGTGCCAGCAGTTGGGCTAGCGGGACTCGCGAAGCCAATGAGCAGTTCTTC. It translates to CASSWASGTREANEQFF.

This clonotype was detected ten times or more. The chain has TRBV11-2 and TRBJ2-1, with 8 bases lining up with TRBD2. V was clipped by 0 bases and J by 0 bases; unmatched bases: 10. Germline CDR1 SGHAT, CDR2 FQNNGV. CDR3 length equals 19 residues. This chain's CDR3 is CASSLETSGLKNSYNEQFF. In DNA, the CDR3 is TGTGCCAGCAGCTTAGAAACTAGCGGACTTAAGAACTCCTACAATGAGCAGTTCTTC.

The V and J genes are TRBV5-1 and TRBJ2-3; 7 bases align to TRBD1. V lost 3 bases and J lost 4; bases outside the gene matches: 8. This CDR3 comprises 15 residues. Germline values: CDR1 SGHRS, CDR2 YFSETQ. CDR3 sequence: CASSWDRDSPDTQYF. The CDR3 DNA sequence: TGCGCCAGCAGCTGGGACCGGGACAGCCCAGATACGCAGTATTTT.

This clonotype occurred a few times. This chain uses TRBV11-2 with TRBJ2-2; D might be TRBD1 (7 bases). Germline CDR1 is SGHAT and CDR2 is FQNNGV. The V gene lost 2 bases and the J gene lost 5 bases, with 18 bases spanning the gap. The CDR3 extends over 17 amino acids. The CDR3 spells CASSLRGGTARTGELFF. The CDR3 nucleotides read TGTGCCAGCAGCTTAAGGGGCGGGACAGCAAGAACCGGGGAGCTGTTTTTT.

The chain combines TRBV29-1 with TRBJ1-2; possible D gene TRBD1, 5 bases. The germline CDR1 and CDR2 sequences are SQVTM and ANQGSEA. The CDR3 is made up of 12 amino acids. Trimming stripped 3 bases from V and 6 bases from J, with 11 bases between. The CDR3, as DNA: TGCAGCGTTGATTCAGGGATCCATGGCTACACCTTC. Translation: CSVDSGIHGYTF.

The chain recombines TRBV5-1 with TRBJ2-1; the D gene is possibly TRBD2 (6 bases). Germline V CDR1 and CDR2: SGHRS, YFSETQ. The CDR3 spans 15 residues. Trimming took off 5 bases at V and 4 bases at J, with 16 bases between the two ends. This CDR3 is CASRQPGLSYNEQFF. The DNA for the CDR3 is TGCGCCAGCAGGCAACCGGGACTTAGTTACAATGAGCAGTTCTTC. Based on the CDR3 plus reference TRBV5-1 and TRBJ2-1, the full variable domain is KAGVTQTPRYLIKTRGQQVTLSCSPISGHRSVSWYQQTPGQGLQFLFEYFSETQRNKGNFPGRFSGRQFSNSRSEMNVSTLELGDSALYLCASRQPGLSYNEQFFGPGTRLTVL.

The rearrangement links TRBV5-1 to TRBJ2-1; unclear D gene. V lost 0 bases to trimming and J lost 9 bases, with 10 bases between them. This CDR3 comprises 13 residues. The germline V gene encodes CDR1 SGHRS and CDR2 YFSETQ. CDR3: CASSLELTGEQFF. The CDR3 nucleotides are TGCGCCAGCAGCTTGGAGCTAACCGGTGAGCAGTTCTTC.

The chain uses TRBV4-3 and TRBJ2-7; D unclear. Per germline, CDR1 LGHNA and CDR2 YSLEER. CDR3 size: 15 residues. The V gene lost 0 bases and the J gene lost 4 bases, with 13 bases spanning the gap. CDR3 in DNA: TGCGCCAGCAGCCAAGAACGGCAGTCATATTACGAGCAGTACTTC. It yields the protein CASSQERQSYYEQYF.

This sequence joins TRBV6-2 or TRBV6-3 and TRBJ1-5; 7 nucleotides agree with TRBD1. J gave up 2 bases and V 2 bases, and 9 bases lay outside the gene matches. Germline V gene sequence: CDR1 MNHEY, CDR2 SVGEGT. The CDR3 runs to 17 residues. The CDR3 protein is CASSYEQGINGNQPQHF. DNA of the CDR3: TGTGCCAGCAGTTACGAACAGGGGATAAATGGCAATCAGCCCCAGCATTTT.

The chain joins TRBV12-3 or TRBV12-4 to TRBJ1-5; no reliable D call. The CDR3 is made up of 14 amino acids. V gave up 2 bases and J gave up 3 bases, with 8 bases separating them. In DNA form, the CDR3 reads TGTGCCAGCAGTTTAATGGAACCCAATCAGCCCCAGCATTTT. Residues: CASSLMEPNQPQHF.

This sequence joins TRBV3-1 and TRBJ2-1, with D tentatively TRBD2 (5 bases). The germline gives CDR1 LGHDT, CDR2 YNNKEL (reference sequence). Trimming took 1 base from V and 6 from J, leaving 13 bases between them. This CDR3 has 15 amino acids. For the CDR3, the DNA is TGTGCCAGCAGCCAAGTCCCCACTAGTCGCAATGAGCAGTTCTTC. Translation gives CASSQVPTSRNEQFF.

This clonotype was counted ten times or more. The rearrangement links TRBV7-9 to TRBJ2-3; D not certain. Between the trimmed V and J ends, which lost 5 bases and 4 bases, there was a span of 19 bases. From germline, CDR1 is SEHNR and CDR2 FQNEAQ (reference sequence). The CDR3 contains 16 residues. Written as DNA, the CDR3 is TGTGCCAGCAGCCCAAAAAGGGTCAGGTATCCAGATACGCAGTATTTT. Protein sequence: CASSPKRVRYPDTQYF.

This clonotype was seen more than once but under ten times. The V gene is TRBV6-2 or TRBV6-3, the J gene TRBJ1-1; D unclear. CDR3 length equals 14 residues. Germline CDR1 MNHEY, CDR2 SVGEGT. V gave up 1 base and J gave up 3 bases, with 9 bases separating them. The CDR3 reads CASSYFGRDTEAFF. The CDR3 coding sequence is TGTGCCAGCAGTTACTTTGGAAGGGACACTGAAGCTTTCTTT.

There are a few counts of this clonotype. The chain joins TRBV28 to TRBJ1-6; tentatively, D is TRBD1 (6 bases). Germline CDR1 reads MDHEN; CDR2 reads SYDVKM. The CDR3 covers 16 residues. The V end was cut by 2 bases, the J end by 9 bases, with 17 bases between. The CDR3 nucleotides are TGTGCCAGCAGTTTAGGGGGGGCGCAAGTGATTTCACCCCTCCACTTT. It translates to CASSLGGAQVISPLHF.

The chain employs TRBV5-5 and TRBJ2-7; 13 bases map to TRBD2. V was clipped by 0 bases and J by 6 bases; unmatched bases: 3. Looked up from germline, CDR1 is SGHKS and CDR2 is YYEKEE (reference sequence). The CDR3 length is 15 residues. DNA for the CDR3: TGTGCCAGCAGCTTGGTTGGACTAGCGGGAGCCGAGCAGTACTTC. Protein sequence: CASSLVGLAGAEQYF.

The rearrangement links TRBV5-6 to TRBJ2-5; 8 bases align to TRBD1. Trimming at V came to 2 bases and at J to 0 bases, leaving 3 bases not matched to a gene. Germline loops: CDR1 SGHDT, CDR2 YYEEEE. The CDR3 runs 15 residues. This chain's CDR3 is CASSLGQGNQETQYF. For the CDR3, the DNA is TGTGCCAGCAGCTTAGGACAGGGAAACCAAGAGACCCAGTACTTC.

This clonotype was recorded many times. In DNA, the CDR3 is TGTGCCAGCAGCTTAATCACTCCGGGACAGGGGGCCTACACCGGGGAGCTGTTTTTT. Its translation: CASSLITPGQGAYTGELFF. The V and J genes are TRBV7-6 and TRBJ2-2; 12 nucleotides agree with TRBD1. In germline, CDR1 is SGHVS, CDR2 FNYEAQ. This CDR3 spans 19 amino acids. V gave up 2 bases and J gave up 3 bases; unmatched junction bases: 10.

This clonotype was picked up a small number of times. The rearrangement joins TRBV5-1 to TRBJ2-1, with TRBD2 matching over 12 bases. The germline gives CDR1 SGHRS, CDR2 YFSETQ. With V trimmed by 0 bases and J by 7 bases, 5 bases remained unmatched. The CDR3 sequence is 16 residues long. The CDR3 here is CASSLARLAGVNEQFF. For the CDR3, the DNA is TGCGCCAGCAGCTTGGCCCGACTAGCGGGAGTGAATGAGCAGTTCTTC. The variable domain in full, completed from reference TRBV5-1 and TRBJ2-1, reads KAGVTQTPRYLIKTRGQQVTLSCSPISGHRSVSWYQQTPGQGLQFLFEYFSETQRNKGNFPGRFSGRQFSNSRSEMNVSTLELGDSALYLCASSLARLAGVNEQFFGPGTRLTVL.

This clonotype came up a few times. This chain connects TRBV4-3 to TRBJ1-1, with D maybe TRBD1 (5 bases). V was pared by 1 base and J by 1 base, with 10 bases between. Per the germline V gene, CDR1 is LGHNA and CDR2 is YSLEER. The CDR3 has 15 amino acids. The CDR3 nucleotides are TGCGCCAGCAGCCAAGGCTCTGGGGCGAACACTGAAGCTTTCTTT. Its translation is CASSQGSGANTEAFF.

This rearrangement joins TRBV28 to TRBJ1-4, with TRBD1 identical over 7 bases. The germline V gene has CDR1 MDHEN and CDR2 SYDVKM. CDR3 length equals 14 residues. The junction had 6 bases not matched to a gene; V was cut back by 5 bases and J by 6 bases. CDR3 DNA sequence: TGTGCCAGCAGTCAACAGGGGAGAGATGAAAAACTGTTTTTT. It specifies CASSQQGRDEKLFF.

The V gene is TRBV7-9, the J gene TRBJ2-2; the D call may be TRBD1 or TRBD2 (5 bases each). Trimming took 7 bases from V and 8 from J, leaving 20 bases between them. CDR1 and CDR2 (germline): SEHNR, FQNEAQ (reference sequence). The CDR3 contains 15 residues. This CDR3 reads CASKVGGALGGELFF. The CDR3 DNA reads TGTGCCAGCAAGGTTGGGGGAGCCCTTGGAGGGGAGCTGTTTTTT. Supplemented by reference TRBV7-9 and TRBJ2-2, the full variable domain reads DTGVSQNPRHKITKRGQNVTFRCDPISEHNRLYWYRQTLGQGPEFLTYFQNEAQLEKSRLLSDRFSAERPKGSFSTLEIQRTEQGDSAMYLCASKVGGALGGELFFGEGSRLTVL.

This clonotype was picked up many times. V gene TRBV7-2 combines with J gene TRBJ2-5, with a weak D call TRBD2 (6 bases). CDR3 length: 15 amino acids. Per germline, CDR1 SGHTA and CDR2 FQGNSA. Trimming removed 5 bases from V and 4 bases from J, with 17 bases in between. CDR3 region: CASSQLGGSGETQYF. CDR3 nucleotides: TGTGCCAGCAGCCAATTGGGGGGATCGGGAGAGACCCAGTACTTC.